The 3 T cell receptor beta chains below all came from one sample that was sequenced in a study of cytomegalovirus exposure and HLA in healthy donors. PCR amplification relied on 60 Vbeta primers (plus 13 Jbeta primers). Assay used: immunoSEQ multiplex PCR; TCRdb lists only in-frame clones, some missing. The sample holds about 130,000 clones, more than 8% seen once. The sample taken for sequencing was PBMCs. These receptors were collected from a man aged 35 to 55 in good health and CMV-seronegative.

The chain uses TRBV18 and TRBJ2-5; D possibly corresponds to TRBD2 (6 bases). The J call may be wrong; the DNA end is better matched by TRBJ2-7. The CDR3 is 16 residues long. Germline V gene lookup returns CDR1 KGHSH and CDR2 LQKENI. CDR3 amino acids: CASSPSAIAASYEQYF. The CDR3 DNA follows: TGTGCCAGCTCACCATCCGCCATAGCGGCATCCTACGAGCAGTACTTC.

This clone was detected only a few times. Other DNA sequences in this sample translate to the same CDR3. This sequence joins TRBV5-1 and TRBJ1-4; TRBD1 matches at 7 bases. Trimming took 9 bases from V and 3 from J; bases not matched to a gene: 8. Germline V gene data show CDR1 as SGHRS and CDR2 as YFSETQ. This CDR3 is 14 amino acids long. DNA of the CDR3: TGCGCCACCAGACAGGGCTGGGCTAATGAAAAACTGTTTTTT. Protein: CATRQGWANEKLFF. The full variable domain, rest sourced from reference TRBV5-1 and TRBJ1-4, is KAGVTQTPRYLIKTRGQQVTLSCSPISGHRSVSWYQQTPGQGLQFLFEYFSETQRNKGNFPGRFSGRQFSNSRSEMNVSTLELGDSALYLCATRQGWANEKLFFGSGTQLSVL.

The chain is built from TRBV27 and TRBJ2-7; the match to TRBD1 covers 9 bases. Losses at the gene ends were 4 bases for V and 6 bases for J; bases not matched to a gene: 4. The germline V gene has CDR1 MNHEY and CDR2 SMNVEV (reference sequence). This CDR3 region has 13 residues. CDR3 DNA: TGTGCCAGCAGTTGGGGGACAGGGTCCGAGCAGTACTTC. Its protein is CASSWGTGSEQYF.